This is a list of T cell receptor beta chains from one sample in a study of T cell repertoires in cytomegalovirus infection. TCRdb recomputed calls from the reads with MiXCR, one row per CDR3 protein. The sample lists fewer than 400,000 distinct CDR3 sequences, roughly 20% occurring once. The material sequenced was PBMCs. The receptor set was obtained from a human donor in good health (CMV status not recorded). Some clones in this sample may be carry-over from other donors' samples. CDR3s include the opening cysteine and the closing phenylalanine or tryptophan. A D gene is named only where the DNA matches it firmly. Expanded clones get a size class; other rows say once, few or many, or leave the size out.

many	TRBD1	TRBV7-8	TRBJ2-7	TGTGCCAGCAGCCCCCTGCCGGGACAGCTTTACGAGCAGTACTTC	CASSPLPGQLYEQYF
many	TRBD1	TRBV7-2	TRBJ1-2	TGTGCCAGCAGCACCGGACAGGGAACCTATGGCTACACCTTC	CASSTGQGTYGYTF
few	NA	TRBV10-3	TRBJ1-1	TGTGCCATCAGTGAGTCGCAGGGGACTGAAGCTTTCTTT	CAISESQGTEAFF
few	NA	TRBV20-1	TRBJ2-1	TGCAGTGGTGGGACTCCCTTTAGCAATGAGCAGTTCTTC	CSGGTPFSNEQFF
NA	TRBD2	TRBV7-6	TRBJ2-7	TGTGCCAGCAGCTTAGGGCCCGGGACTAGCGGGAGCCCCTACGAGCAGTACTTC	CASSLGPGTSGSPYEQYF
many	TRBD1	TRBV5-4	TRBJ2-5	TGTGCCAGCAGCTTGTCGAGGGGGCAGGGGATGCAAGAGACCCAGTACTTC	CASSLSRGQGMQETQYF
many	NA	TRBV7-8	TRBJ1-4	TGTGCCAGCAGCTTAGGAGGGACTGAAAAACTGTTTTTT	CASSLGGTEKLFF
NA	NA	TRBV5-1	TRBJ1-1	TGCGCCAGCGGAACGGCCGGGAACACTGAAGCTTTCTTT	CASGTAGNTEAFF
few	TRBD2	TRBV7-9	TRBJ2-1	TGTGCCAGCAGCCCACCTAGCGGGCGTTATCAGTTCTTC	CASSPPSGRYQFF
NA	NA	TRBV11-2	TRBJ2-5	TGTGCCAGCGGGAGAAGCCAAGGGGAGACCCAGTACTTC	CASGRSQGETQYF
NA	NA	TRBV4-1	TRBJ2-3	TGCGCCAGCAGCCAAGAAGGAGGTGGCAGAGTTGGAAGCACAGATACGCAGTATTTT	CASSQEGGGRVGSTDTQYF
many	NA	TRBV7-2	TRBJ1-2	TGTGCCAGCAGTCCACAGGGTGGGGGAAACTATGGCTACACCTTC	CASSPQGGGNYGYTF
many	NA	TRBV7-2	TRBJ2-7	TGTGCCAGCAGCTTGACGGCGAGCTCCTACGAGCAGTACTTC	CASSLTASSYEQYF
many	TRBD2	TRBV7-2	TRBJ2-2	TGTGCCAGCAGCATTCGGACTAGCGGGAGTACGGAGCTGTTTTTT	CASSIRTSGSTELFF
NA	TRBD1	TRBV6-6	TRBJ1-3	TGTGCCAGCAGTCGACAGGGCCTCTCTGGAAACACCATATATTTT	CASSRQGLSGNTIYF
many	TRBD2	TRBV7-8	TRBJ2-3	TGTGCCAGCAGCTCCAGGACTAGCGGGGGGGCCTCAGATACGCAGTATTTT	CASSSRTSGGASDTQYF
NA	NA	TRBV19	TRBJ1-4	TGTGCCAGCAGAAAACTGTTTTTT	CASRKLFF
many	TRBD2	TRBV6-1	TRBJ2-5	TGTGCCAGCAGGCTAGCGGCCCAAGAGACCCAGTACTTC	CASRLAAQETQYF
many	NA	TRBV27	TRBJ2-1	TGTGCCAGCAGTTCGACAGTAAATGAGCAGTTCTTC	CASSSTVNEQFF
many	TRBD2	TRBV7-9	TRBJ2-3	TGTGCCAGCAGCGTGGGACTAGCGGGAGTGGGGGATACGCAGTATTTT	CASSVGLAGVGDTQYF
NA	NA	TRBV27	TRBJ2-1	TGTGCCAGCAGTCCCCGGGGAGATTCCTACAATGAGCAGTTCTTC	CASSPRGDSYNEQFF
few	NA	TRBV2	TRBJ1-2	TGTGCCAGCAACCAGGCGACAGAGACTTATGGCTACACCTTC	CASNQATETYGYTF
few	NA	TRBV4-1	TRBJ1-2	TGCGCCAGCAGCCAACCGTTTAGCTATGGCTACACCTTC	CASSQPFSYGYTF
NA	NA	TRBV12-3/TRBV12-4	TRBJ1-2	TGTGCCAGCAGTTTGGGTCAGGGGCGTCGTGGCTACACCTTC	CASSLGQGRRGYTF
NA	NA	TRBV20-1	TRBJ1-4	TGCAGTGCCTGGGGGACCAATGAAAAACTGTTTTTT	CSAWGTNEKLFF